These 13 T cell receptor beta chains were all obtained from the same sample, sequenced in a study of CD8+ T cells in alopecia areata. Extraction of RNA preceded its reverse transcription into cDNA, which served as the sequencing template. Here immunoSEQ multiplex PCR was the method, and the copy in TCRdb shows in-frame clones only, minus some. The sample has 100,000 to 150,000 clones, about 59% seen once. The sample's treatment: oral pan-JAK inhibitor, 5-10 mg twice daily. The sequencing here drew on CD4+ T cells sorted from blood, taken at week 4, from a patient treated with tofacitinib. The receptor source for this set is a human donor with alopecia areata.

V is TRBV7-9 and J is TRBJ2-5, with 7 bases matching TRBD2. Trimming took 7 bases from V and 2 from J; bases not matched to a gene: 4. CDR1 is SEHNR and CDR2 is FQNEAQ in the germline V gene (reference sequence). The CDR3 is 13 amino acids. This CDR3 is CASTSSGQETQYF. The CDR3 bases are TGTGCCAGCACGTCTAGCGGTCAAGAGACCCAGTACTTC.

The chain recombines TRBV7-9 with TRBJ1-2, with 7 bases fitting TRBD1. Trimming at V came to 5 bases and at J to 4 bases, leaving 10 bases not matched to a gene. The CDR3 spans 15 residues. Germline CDR1 SEHNR, CDR2 FQNEAQ (reference sequence). Written as DNA, the CDR3 is TGTGCCAGCAGCCCGTATCGGGGACAGATCTATGGCTACACCTTC. Protein product: CASSPYRGQIYGYTF.

V usage is TRBV20-1 and J usage is TRBJ2-7, with D unresolved. CDR3 length equals 11 residues. Germline assignment: CDR1 DFQATT and CDR2 SNEGSKA (reference sequence). The CDR3 reads CSSRSSYEQYF. The CDR3 region has the DNA TGCAGCTCCCGGAGCTCCTACGAGCAGTACTTC.

This clone was detected once. The V and J genes are TRBV28 and TRBJ2-1; TRBD2 aligns across 14 bases. The CDR3 contains 13 residues. The J segment lost 12 bases and the V segment lost 7 bases, leaving 5 bases of the junction unmatched. Looked up from germline, CDR1 is MDHEN and CDR2 is SYDVKM. This CDR3 reads CASTRLAGGWQFF. CDR3 sequence (DNA): TGTGCCAGCACAAGACTAGCGGGAGGGTGGCAGTTCTTC.

This clone has more than one count but fewer than ten. The chain couples TRBV5-4 to TRBJ2-5; D might be TRBD1 (6 bases). Germline CDR1 is SGHNT and CDR2 is YYREEE (reference sequence). This CDR3 is 14 amino acids long. The V and J ends lost 3 bases and 5 bases respectively, with 14 bases between them. The CDR3 DNA reads TGTGCCAGCAGCTCCCGAGGGGGTATGGAGACCCAGTACTTC. Residues: CASSSRGGMETQYF.

In DNA form, the CDR3 reads TGTGCCAGCAGCGTAGGGGGAGTGACAGATACGCAGTATTTT. Encoded protein: CASSVGGVTDTQYF. This rearrangement joins TRBV9 to TRBJ2-3; TRBD2 might be the D (5 bases). The V end lost 0 bases, the J end lost 3 bases, and 8 bases lay between the germline ends. The CDR3 consists of 14 residues. Germline CDR1 SGDLS, CDR2 YYNGEE.

This sequence joins TRBV5-6 and TRBJ2-7, with a tentative D call TRBD1 (6 bases). Trimming removed 2 bases from V and 1 base from J, with 13 bases in between. Germline CDR1 SGHDT, CDR2 YYEEEE. This CDR3 spans 15 amino acids. Written as DNA, the CDR3 is TGTGCCAGCAGCTTAAGTAGGGACAATTCCTACGAGCAGTACTTC. Amino acid sequence: CASSLSRDNSYEQYF.

This chain uses TRBV19 with TRBJ2-5; possibly TRBD2 for D (5 bases). Germline V gene lookup returns CDR1 LNHDA and CDR2 SQIVND (reference sequence). Trimming took off 10 bases at V and 5 bases at J, with 20 bases between the two ends. This CDR3 has 14 amino acids. The chain's CDR3 is CATKDPGRRETQYF. The CDR3 nucleotides read TGTGCCACCAAGGACCCGGGAAGGAGGGAGACCCAGTACTTC.

The V and J genes are TRBV10-3 and TRBJ2-1; no firm D call. The length of the CDR3 is 12 residues. CDR1 and CDR2 from the germline V gene are ENHRY and SYGVKD. Between the trimmed V and J ends, which lost 5 bases and 5 bases, there was a span of 7 bases. The CDR3 protein is CAISPDNNEQFF. The CDR3 bases are TGTGCCATCAGTCCAGACAACAATGAGCAGTTCTTC.

The rearrangement uses TRBV15 and TRBJ2-3, with 7 bases fitting TRBD2. V gave up 0 bases and J gave up 8 bases; unmatched junction bases: 8. The CDR3 extends over 15 amino acids. Germline CDR1 LNHNV, CDR2 YYDKDF (reference sequence). The CDR3 coding sequence is TGTGCCACCAGCAGAGAAGGGGACGGGGGGAGTACGCAGTATTTT. Translation gives CATSREGDGGSTQYF.

The table lists this clone with a few counts. The CDR3 nucleotides read TGCGCCAGCAGCTTCTCAGGGGCTGGGGCCAACGTCCTGACTTTC. This encodes CASSFSGAGANVLTF. This sequence joins TRBV5-1 and TRBJ2-6; a weak D match, TRBD1 (6 bases). Trimming cost V 2 bases and J 2 bases, with 8 bases left between them. This CDR3 has 15 residues. The germline V gene encodes CDR1 SGHRS and CDR2 YFSETQ.

This clone was recorded only once. The chain links TRBV5-6 to TRBJ2-2, with no clear D. V lost 2 bases and J 7 bases, leaving 3 bases between the germline ends. The germline V gene has CDR1 SGHDT and CDR2 YYEEEE. CDR3 length: 11 amino acids. The CDR3: CASSFDGELFF. Here the CDR3 DNA reads TGTGCCAGCAGCTTCGACGGGGAGCTGTTTTTT.

The J gene is TRBJ2-7, the V gene TRBV5-1; either TRBD1 or TRBD2 may fit D (5 bases each). This CDR3 region has 14 residues. Germline values: CDR1 SGHRS, CDR2 YFSETQ. Trimming took off 4 bases at V and 4 bases at J, with 15 bases between the two ends. For the CDR3, the DNA is TGCGCCAGCAGCCGGGACCGCGCGGGTTACGAGCAGTACTTC. It specifies CASSRDRAGYEQYF.